This paragraph covers one T cell receptor (beta chain) sequence. Its antigen remains unidentified. The data are from a study of shared clonotypes between healthy human individuals. Findings and limits, study-wide: Owing to a small donor count, the genetic and exposure-history diversity represented was limited. The study's rarefaction showed incomplete sorted-subset sequencing despite large depth.

Genomic DNA (from each subset) was split evenly across several immunoSEQ plates. Methods used by the authors: ImmunoSEQ gave junction-only sequences without quality scores, so filtering differed. Data came from immunoSEQ multiplex PCR; TCRdb stores just in-frame clones and leaves some out. V, J and clone size derive from that table, while D and trimming were established from the DNA sequence. The data hold 400,000 to 600,000 clones, with more than 95% observed a single time. Specimen: naive CD4+ T cells sorted from blood. Subset described: CD45RA+ positively selected. The clonotype comes from a woman in her 30s in good health.

Written as DNA, the CDR3 is TGTGCCAGCAGTTTCGATAGACTAACCAGCTCCTACGAGCAGTACTTC. This sequence encodes CASSFDRLTSSYEQYF. This rearrangement joins TRBV27 to TRBJ2-7; tentative D call: TRBD2 (5 bases). V was shortened by 3 bases and J by 0 bases, with 15 bases between the two germline ends. Germline V gives CDR1 MNHEY, CDR2 SMNVEV (reference sequence). The CDR3 covers 16 residues.